This T cell receptor (beta chain) was sequenced in a study of regulatory and conventional T cells in RAG deficiency. The sorted conventional CD4+ T cells were CD25-low and CD127-high, with genomic DNA sequenced. Findings and limits, study-wide: In Omenn syndrome, Treg and Tconv repertoires overlapped >85%.

Sequencing was performed with immunoSEQ multiplex PCR; in TCRdb, only in-frame clones are kept and a portion is missing. The sample records around 29,000 clones, around 96% being singletons. Details on this clone: Its antigen is not known.

CDR3 size: 15 residues. Germline V lookup: CDR1 MNHEY, CDR2 SMNVEV (reference sequence). Trimming removed 5 bases from V and 8 bases from J; junction bases left unmatched: 8. The same sample was also studied in work on regulatory T cells. From that second work: The PCR used 52 TRBV and 13 TRBJ primers. Skewed V and J usage and few unique V-J pairs marked patient repertoires, most in Tregs.

The chain couples TRBV27 to TRBJ1-6; 8 nucleotides match TRBD1. This TCR was sampled from a human donor in good health. Sequenced input: CD25- CD4+ T cells sorted from blood. CDR3: CASSALDRGYSPLHF. The CDR3 coding sequence is TGTGCCAGCAGTGCGCTAGACAGGGGTTATTCACCCCTCCACTTT.